The rows below give T cell receptor beta chains drawn from one sample of a study of blood T cell repertoires in COVID-19. The table came from immunoSEQ multiplex PCR; TCRdb's copy has only in-frame clones and leaves some out. In the table there are about 250,000 clones, 90% of which are singletons. The specimen was peripheral blood. These TCRs come from a woman aged 55-75 years with COVID-19, enrolled during active disease. CDR3s leave out the opening cysteine and the closing phenylalanine or tryptophan.

TRBJ1-2,13,TRBV5-8,ASSQSSGALYGYT
TRBJ1-5,15,TRBV30,AFSKGAARDSNQPQH
TRBJ1-2,15,TRBV4-3,ASSQDLSARTWGGYT
TRBJ2-7,12,TRBV27,ASSWGGSRYEQY
TRBJ1-3,14,TRBV15,ATSTSNRGAGNTIY
TRBJ1-2,14,TRBV15,ATSRDRVSKNYGYT
TRBJ1-6,11,TRBV30,AWSVFGSQPLH
TRBJ2-7,15,TRBV12-2,ASRPGTSGGHSYEQY
TRBJ1-1,14,TRBV14,ASSQVGRARNTEAF
TRBJ2-1,14,TRBV4-3,ASSQETSGGANEQF
TRBJ1-6,11,TRBV6-5,ASGRGLNSPLH
TRBJ2-1,13,TRBV6-2/TRBV6-3,ASSYFGRGDNEQF
TRBJ2-1,15,TRBV7-2,ASSLAPGLAGGNEQF
TRBJ1-2,14,TRBV3-1/TRBV3-2,ASSQEWFGRGHGYT
TRBJ2-5,14,TRBV5-4,ASSPLTGTFQETQY
TRBJ1-1,11,TRBV10-3,AINRDRAAEAF
TRBJ2-1,13,TRBV5-1,ASRKGQGGSSEQF
TRBJ2-1,14,TRBV5-8,ASSFPYHRANNEQF
TRBJ2-6,18,TRBV11-3,ASSLDPMIAGPRGANVLT
TRBJ1-1,11,TRBV4-2,ASSPTGYTEAF
TRBJ1-1,13,TRBV5-1,ASSLGTETFSEAF
TRBJ1-3,14,TRBV5-1,ASSLVQGAAGNTIY
TRBJ1-3,12,TRBV2,ASRLQASGNTIY
TRBJ1-5,15,TRBV27,ASSPRGWPGRNQPQH
TRBJ1-1,9,TRBV3-1/TRBV3-2,ASSQGTEAF
TRBJ1-1,10,TRBV6-2/TRBV6-3,ASSYGHTEAF
TRBJ1-1,11,TRBV7-2,ASTSRWRDEAF
TRBJ2-1,13,TRBV2,ASSDAGFSHNEQF
TRBJ2-7,11,TRBV19,ASSQTRQGQQY
TRBJ2-7,13,TRBV19,ASSMGSGGRYEQY
TRBJ2-5,11,TRBV29-1,SVGVVGQETQY
TRBJ2-7,13,TRBV27,ASSLTGQGGYEQY
TRBJ1-1,11,TRBV29-1,SVQRYRGTEAF
TRBJ2-1,12,TRBV16,ASSQVNPGDEQF
TRBJ2-7,11,TRBV3-1/TRBV3-2,ASSHTESTEEY
TRBJ1-4,14,TRBV5-6,ASSFRQGAFNEKLF
TRBJ1-3,10,TRBV2,ASSLSRNTIY
TRBJ2-6,14,TRBV18,ASSPNRVSGANVLT
TRBJ2-3,12,TRBV5-1,ASSLGSREFTQY
TRBJ1-2,14,TRBV7-2,ASSSQTGTGSYGYT
TRBJ1-2,10,TRBV27,ASSRTGQGYT
TRBJ1-1,11,TRBV3-1/TRBV3-2,ASSQRENTEAF
TRBJ1-1,10,TRBV29-1,SVGGGHRAAF
TRBJ2-1,12,TRBV7-2,ASSQVNSYNEQF
TRBJ1-1,12,TRBV27,ASSFRQHNTEAF
TRBJ1-6,13,TRBV19,ASSMTGGARSPLH
TRBJ1-5,14,TRBV6-2/TRBV6-3,ASSPAMGRSNQPQH
TRBJ2-1,12,TRBV7-2,ASELAGGPRDRF
TRBJ2-7,11,TRBV7-3,ASSSGTGYEQY
TRBJ2-7,11,TRBV18,ASSPVESYEQY
TRBJ1-4,12,TRBV14,ASSRDRVGEKLF